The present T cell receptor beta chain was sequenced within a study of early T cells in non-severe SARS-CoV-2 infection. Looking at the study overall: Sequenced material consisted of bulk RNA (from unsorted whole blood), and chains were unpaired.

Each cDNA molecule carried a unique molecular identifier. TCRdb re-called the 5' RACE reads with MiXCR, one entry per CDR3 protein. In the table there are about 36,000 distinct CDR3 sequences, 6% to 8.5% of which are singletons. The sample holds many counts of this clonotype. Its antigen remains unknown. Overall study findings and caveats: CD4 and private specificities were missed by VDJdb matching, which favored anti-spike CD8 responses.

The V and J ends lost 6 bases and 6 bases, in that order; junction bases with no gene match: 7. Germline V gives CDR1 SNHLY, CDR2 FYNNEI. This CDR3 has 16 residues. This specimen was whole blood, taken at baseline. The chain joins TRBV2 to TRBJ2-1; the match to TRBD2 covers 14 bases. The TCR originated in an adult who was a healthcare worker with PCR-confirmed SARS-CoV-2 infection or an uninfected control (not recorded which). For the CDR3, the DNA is TGTGCCAGCAGCCTACTCGGACTAGCGGGAGGCAATGAGCAGTTCTTC. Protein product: CASSLLGLAGGNEQFF.